The next 12 T cell receptor beta chains were all read from a single sample in a study of human T cells and chemical hapten exposure. The time point is: patch test 1, 2 weeks after DPC sensitization. Treatment reported: therapeutic diphenylcyclopropenone sensitization with weekly scalp DPC. MiXCR, applied by TCRdb to the RACE reads, yields one record per CDR3 protein. Of 95,000 or so distinct CDR3 sequences listed, 10% were seen once; the top ten hold 2% to 2.5%. Here the sequenced sample was whole blood, taken in connection with sensitization to the hapten diphenylcyclopropenone (DPC). The receptors shown here come from a man aged 35 to 55 with alopecia areata. Some clones in this sample may be carry-over from other donors' samples.

This clonotype was recorded a few times. This chain connects TRBV2 to TRBJ2-1; 8 nucleotides align to TRBD2. The CDR3 loop spans 15 amino acids. Looked up from germline, CDR1 is SNHLY and CDR2 is FYNNEI. Germline trimming cut 4 bases from V and 4 bases from J; bases unmatched to any gene: 6. CDR3 sequence (DNA): TGTGCCAGCAGTGGGACTAGCAGTTATTACAATGAGCAGTTCTTC. Translated, it gives CASSGTSSYYNEQFF.

The chain links TRBV10-3 to TRBJ2-3, with D possibly TRBD2 on 6 matching bases. The germline CDR1 and CDR2 sequences are ENHRY and SYGVKD. V lost 4 bases, J lost 3 bases, and 20 bases lay in between. The length of the CDR3 is 17 residues. This CDR3 reads CAISGNPMGLATDTQYF. The CDR3 nucleotides read TGTGCCATCAGTGGAAACCCCATGGGGCTAGCGACAGATACGCAGTATTTT.

This clonotype has at least ten counts. CDR3 protein: CASSLALSGSSYNEQFF. The CDR3 nucleotides are TGTGCCAGCAGCTTAGCCCTTAGCGGGAGCTCCTACAATGAGCAGTTCTTC. V and J are TRBV11-3 and TRBJ2-1, with TRBD2 identical over 9 bases. Per germline, CDR1 SGHNT and CDR2 YENEEA. The CDR3 consists of 17 residues. V lost 1 base to trimming and J lost 0 bases; unmatched junction nucleotides: 4. Filled out from reference TRBV11-3 and TRBJ2-1, the complete variable domain reads EAGVVQSPRYKIIEKKQPVAFWCNPISGHNTLYWYLQNLGQGPELLIRYENEEAVDDSQLPKDRFSAERLKGVDSTLKIQPAELGDSAVYLCASSLALSGSSYNEQFFGPGTRLTVL.

This clonotype has at least ten counts. The CDR3, as DNA: TGTGCCAGCAGTCCACTGGGCCTCAATCAGCCCCAGCATTTT. Its translation is CASSPLGLNQPQHF. The chain uses TRBV12-3 or TRBV12-4 and TRBJ1-5; no reliable D call. With 5 bases removed from V and 3 bases from J, the gap between germline ends came to 11 bases. The CDR3 consists of 14 residues.

This clonotype was counted a few times. The chain uses TRBV4-3 and TRBJ2-5, with 8 bases identical to TRBD2. Germline V gives CDR1 LGHNA, CDR2 YSLEER. V lost 1 base, J lost 1 base, and 5 bases stayed unmatched. The CDR3 covers 16 residues. CDR3: CASSQGKAGVQETQYF. CDR3 bases: TGCGCCAGCAGCCAAGGTAAAGCGGGAGTCCAAGAGACCCAGTACTTC.

This clonotype turned up a few times. V gene TRBV6-5 combines with J gene TRBJ1-5; the D is unclear. Germline CDR1 and CDR2: MNHEY and SVGAGI. With 4 bases removed from V and 7 bases from J, the gap between germline ends came to 11 bases. The length of the CDR3 is 13 residues. The CDR3 is CASSSIIGQPQHF. The CDR3 region has the DNA TGTGCCAGCAGTTCCATAATCGGCCAGCCCCAGCATTTT.

This clonotype was picked up a small number of times. V usage is TRBV6-5 and J usage is TRBJ1-3; D is undetermined. With 7 bases removed from V and 0 bases from J, the gap between germline ends came to 10 bases. The CDR3 spans 14 residues. From germline, CDR1 is MNHEY and CDR2 SVGAGI. The CDR3 DNA sequence: TGTGCCAGCACCCCGAGGGACTCTGGAAACACCATATATTTT. Protein: CASTPRDSGNTIYF.

The rearrangement joins TRBV11-2 to TRBJ1-1, with a tentative D call TRBD1 (6 bases). The CDR3 has 13 amino acids. V was pared by 0 bases and J by 7 bases, with 9 bases between. CDR1 and CDR2 (germline): SGHAT, FQNNGV. CDR3 DNA sequence: TGTGCCAGCAGCTTAGACAGGGGCAGTGAAGCTTTCTTT. Protein product: CASSLDRGSEAFF.

This clonotype appeared a few times. The chain has TRBV11-2 and TRBJ2-3; D gene unclear. Trimming pared 1 base from V and 5 bases from J, leaving 10 bases between. Germline V gene data show CDR1 as SGHAT and CDR2 as FQNNGV. The CDR3 extends over 14 amino acids. In DNA form, the CDR3 reads TGTGCCAGCAGCTTAGTGGGATGGGGAGATACGCAGTATTTT. Translated: CASSLVGWGDTQYF.

This clonotype appeared a few times. V usage is TRBV7-8 and J usage is TRBJ2-7; unclear D gene. The CDR3 length is 13 residues. Germline-derived CDR1 and CDR2 are SGHVS and FQNEAQ. Trimming cost V 1 base and J 2 bases, with 6 bases left between them. The CDR3, as DNA: TGTGCCAGCAGCTTAGGGTTAGCCTACGAGCAGTACGTC. Translating it yields CASSLGLAYEQYV.

The chain joins TRBV6-5 to TRBJ2-7; 9 bases line up with TRBD2. V lost 0 bases and J lost 6; bases outside the gene matches: 3. This CDR3 has 14 residues. Germline CDR1 reads MNHEY; CDR2 reads SVGAGI. The CDR3 region is CASSYSREGLEQYF. The CDR3 DNA follows: TGTGCCAGCAGTTACTCGCGGGAGGGCCTCGAGCAGTACTTC.

The chain has TRBV4-3 and TRBJ2-1, with D unclear. Germline assignment: CDR1 LGHNA and CDR2 YSLEER. The germline V and J ends were trimmed by 0 bases and 12 bases, with 12 bases remaining between them. The CDR3 extends over 13 amino acids. The CDR3 protein is CASSQDRRVPQFF. The CDR3 nucleotides are TGCGCCAGCAGCCAAGATCGCCGGGTCCCGCAGTTCTTC.